This TCR beta chain is drawn from a study of cytomegalovirus exposure and HLA in healthy donors. Overall study results and limits: In vitro data verified three CMV-associated chains as specific for CMV antigens. Most TCRs appeared rarely, but some public TCRs recurred in many donors.

CDR1 is ENHRY and CDR2 is SYGVKD in the germline V gene. This CDR3 spans 15 amino acids. After removal of 4 bases from V and 9 bases from J, the junction contained 7 bases not matched to a gene. The donors were part of the validation cohort of roughly 110 subjects. That cohort was separate from the first cohort, which comprised 670 or so subjects. Using immunoSEQ multiplex PCR, the repertoire was profiled, and TCRdb retains in-frame clones only, with some absent. Of roughly 120,000 clones in the sample, roughly 84% were seen once. Concerning this clone itself: Its antigen is still unknown.

The specimen was PBMCs. The rearrangement uses TRBV10-3 and TRBJ2-3; 13 nucleotides align to TRBD2. The source is a woman in her thirties in good health and CMV-seronegative. The CDR3 DNA is TGTGCCATCAGTGGGACTAGCGGGGGTGTAGGGACGCAGTATTTT. Its protein is CAISGTSGGVGTQYF.